This is a list of T cell receptor beta chains from one sample in a study of shared clonotypes between healthy human individuals. Using immunoSEQ multiplex PCR, the repertoire was profiled, and TCRdb retains in-frame clones only, with some absent. The sample holds about 2.2 million clones, roughly 93% seen once. Sample: naive CD8+ T cells from PBMCs. Source of these receptors: a man between 18 and 35 years old in good health. Some clones in this sample may be carry-over from other donors' samples. The CDR3 runs from the conserved cysteine through the conserved F or W. The D gene is left open where the match is weak. Expanded clones are given a class, and other clones once, few, many or no size at all.

cdr3_nt: TGCGCCAGCAGCTTGGTAGCGGGAGTACGCTACGAGCAGTACTTC; cdr3_aa: CASSLVAGVRYEQYF; j_call: TRBJ2-7; d_call: TRBD2; v_call: TRBV5-1; clone_size: -
cdr3_nt: TGTGCCAGCAGATTGGCCTCTCCAGGGTACGAGCAGTACTTC; cdr3_aa: CASRLASPGYEQYF; j_call: TRBJ2-7; d_call: -; v_call: TRBV5-4; clone_size: -
cdr3_nt: TGCGCCAGCAGCCTCCCGACGGCCTCTGGGGCCAACGTCCTGACTTTC; cdr3_aa: CASSLPTASGANVLTF; j_call: TRBJ2-6; d_call: -; v_call: TRBV5-1; clone_size: -
cdr3_nt: TGTGCCAGCAGCTCCGGAGCGGGAGGCCCCTCCTACGAGCAGTACTTC; cdr3_aa: CASSSGAGGPSYEQYF; j_call: TRBJ2-7; d_call: TRBD2; v_call: TRBV5-6; clone_size: once
cdr3_nt: TGTGCCAGCCGTGGGGTCAATTCACCCCTCCACTTT; cdr3_aa: CASRGVNSPLHF; j_call: TRBJ1-6; d_call: -; v_call: TRBV28; clone_size: -
cdr3_nt: TGCGCCAGCAGCCAATCTGTCGGCGGGACCTACGAGCAGTACTTC; cdr3_aa: CASSQSVGGTYEQYF; j_call: TRBJ2-7; d_call: -; v_call: TRBV4-1; clone_size: -
cdr3_nt: TGTGCCAGCAGCTTAGGGCAGAGTAATGAAAAACTGTTTTTT; cdr3_aa: CASSLGQSNEKLFF; j_call: TRBJ1-4; d_call: -; v_call: TRBV13; clone_size: -
cdr3_nt: TGTGCCAGCAGAGTACAGGGGGGGTACACTGAAGCTTTCTTT; cdr3_aa: CASRVQGGYTEAFF; j_call: TRBJ1-1; d_call: TRBD1; v_call: TRBV6-5; clone_size: -
cdr3_nt: TGTGCCAGTAGTATGGGACAGGCAGTCGAGCAGTACTTC; cdr3_aa: CASSMGQAVEQYF; j_call: TRBJ2-7; d_call: TRBD1; v_call: TRBV19; clone_size: -
cdr3_nt: TGCGCCAGCAGTGAGAAGGCTCCCTACGAGCAGTACTTC; cdr3_aa: CASSEKAPYEQYF; j_call: TRBJ2-7; d_call: -; v_call: TRBV10-2; clone_size: -